The present T cell receptor (beta chain) was sequenced within a study of shared clonotypes between healthy human individuals. Findings of the study overall: Investigators collected only blood, and repertoires in tissues likely differ.

The authors ran the assay at deep level. Every subset's genomic DNA went evenly onto several immunoSEQ plates. Method: immunoSEQ multiplex PCR; TCRdb's copy keeps in-frame clones and lacks some. The table records roughly 500,000 clones, 79% of them present only once. Trimming pared 2 bases from V and 5 bases from J, leaving 18 bases between. The CDR3 totals 17 residues. The germline V gene has CDR1 LNHDA and CDR2 SQIVND (reference sequence). As to this clone: The antigen remains unidentified.

Specimen: PBMCs. The sequence was collected from a woman aged 40 to 50 in good health. Some clones in this sample may be carry-over from other donors' samples. The chain joins TRBV19 to TRBJ2-2, with a tentative D call TRBD1 (6 bases). The CDR3 loop is CASSIYGTLGFTGELFF. Written as DNA, the CDR3 is TGTGCCAGTAGTATATATGGGACACTGGGTTTTACCGGGGAGCTGTTTTTT.